The 18 T cell receptor beta chains below all came from one sample that was sequenced in a study of T cell responses to AZD1222 COVID-19 vaccine. Sequencing was performed with immunoSEQ multiplex PCR; in TCRdb, only in-frame clones are kept and a portion is missing. The profile shows tens of thousands of clones, roughly 90% of them singletons. Here the sequenced sample was peripheral blood, taken 28 days after the second AZD1222 dose. These receptors came from an adult who received the AZD1222 COVID-19 vaccine.

In this sample, this clone is medium-sized. This sequence joins TRBV5-4 and TRBJ2-1, with TRBD2 matching 15 bases. Trimming at V came to 3 bases and at J to 7 bases, leaving 5 bases not matched to a gene. Germline CDR1 SGHNT, CDR2 YYREEE (reference sequence). The CDR3 covers 16 residues. CDR3 DNA: TGTGCCAGCAGCTACGGACTAGCGGGAGGGCCGAATGAGCAGTTCTTC. As protein: CASSYGLAGGPNEQFF.

A note on this clone: A junction boundary mismatches the germline segment, possibly from a read error. This specimen includes other DNA sequences encoding the same CDR3. The CDR3 is CASSPSLTGRDEQYF. CDR3 DNA sequence: TGTGCCAGCAGCCCCTCCCTGACAGGGCGAGATGAGCAGTACTTT. The chain joins TRBV6-5 to TRBJ2-7; 7 positions agree with TRBD1. Germline CDR1 and CDR2: MNHEY and SVGAGI. CDR3 length: 15 residues.

The chain has TRBV4-3 and TRBJ1-6, with TRBD1 matching 7 bases. The CDR3 is made up of 17 amino acids. V was pared by 1 base and J by 7 bases, with 10 bases of the junction left unmatched. CDR1 and CDR2 from the germline V gene are LGHNA and YSLEER. CDR3 sequence: CASSQGLDRELNSPLHF. The CDR3 DNA follows: TGCGCCAGCAGCCAAGGGTTAGACAGGGAATTAAATTCACCCCTCCACTTT.

The chain is built from TRBV28 and TRBJ2-7; D is undetermined. This CDR3 comprises 15 residues. Germline V gene lookup returns CDR1 MDHEN and CDR2 SYDVKM. Trimming took 7 bases from V and 4 from J, leaving 20 bases between them. CDR3 in amino acids: CASTLGPNPMYEQYF. CDR3 DNA: TGTGCCAGCACCCTCGGACCCAACCCCATGTACGAGCAGTACTTC. Full variable domain (remainder filled in from reference TRBV28 and TRBJ2-7): DVKVTQSSRYLVKRTGEKVFLECVQDMDHENMFWYRQDPGLGLRLIYFSYDVKMKEKGDIPEGYSVSREKKERFSLILESASTNQTSMYLCASTLGPNPMYEQYFGPGTRLTVT.

The chain employs TRBV28 and TRBJ2-4; 9 nucleotides match TRBD1. This CDR3 contains 17 residues. The V and J ends lost 2 bases and 4 bases, in that order; junction bases with no gene match: 9. The V gene's germline CDR1 is MDHEN and CDR2 SYDVKM. The DNA for the CDR3 is TGTGCCAGCAGTTTAAATCTTTTAGGACAGGGGAAAAACATTCAGTACTTC. This gives the protein CASSLNLLGQGKNIQYF. The full variable domain, completed using reference TRBV28 and TRBJ2-4, is DVKVTQSSRYLVKRTGEKVFLECVQDMDHENMFWYRQDPGLGLRLIYFSYDVKMKEKGDIPEGYSVSREKKERFSLILESASTNQTSMYLCASSLNLLGQGKNIQYFGAGTRLSVL.

J is TRBJ2-2 and V is TRBV19, with D unclear. CDR1 is LNHDA and CDR2 is SQIVND in the germline V gene (reference sequence). The CDR3 has 16 residues. CDR3 residues: CASHVTASFNTGELFF. The CDR3 DNA reads TGTGCGAGTCACGTAACAGCATCTTTTAACACCGGGGAGCTGTTTTTT.

This clone was seen just once. The rearrangement links TRBV11-2 to TRBJ2-5, with 11 bases identical to TRBD2. This CDR3 is built from 16 residues. The V and J ends lost 3 bases and 4 bases, in that order; junction bases with no gene match: 7. CDR1 is SGHAT, CDR2 FQNNGV, per germline. The CDR3 sequence: CASSFPLAGGPETQYF. The CDR3 nucleotides read TGTGCCAGCAGCTTCCCCTTAGCGGGAGGGCCAGAGACCCAGTACTTC.

The CDR3 loop reads CASSPRRSGTGELFF. CDR3 sequence (DNA): TGTGCCAGCAGCCCACGTCGGTCGGGCACCGGGGAGCTGTTTTTT. The chain employs TRBV5-6 and TRBJ2-2; D gene uncertain. Trimming shortened V by 4 bases and J by 4 bases, and 14 bases separated the two germline ends. This CDR3 region has 15 residues. Germline lookup yields CDR1 SGHDT and CDR2 YYEEEE.

The table lists this clone with a count of one. The chain employs TRBV7-8 and TRBJ1-6, with D hard to call. With 1 base removed from V and 6 bases from J, the gap between germline ends came to 10 bases. The CDR3 has 15 residues. Germline V lookup: CDR1 SGHVS, CDR2 FQNEAQ. This chain's CDR3 is CASSLGGGVNSPLHF. Written as DNA, the CDR3 is TGTGCCAGCAGCTTAGGAGGCGGAGTTAATTCACCCCTCCACTTT. The variable domain in full, completed from reference TRBV7-8 and TRBJ1-6, reads GAGVSQSPRYKVAKRGQDVALRCDPISGHVSLFWYQQALGQGPEFLTYFQNEAQLDKSGLPSDRFFAERPEGSVSTLKIQRTQQEDSAVYLCASSLGGGVNSPLHFGNGTRLTVT.

V is TRBV19 and J is TRBJ1-2; 7 nucleotides align to TRBD1. V lost 7 bases to trimming and J lost 0 bases; unmatched junction nucleotides: 11. CDR1 is LNHDA and CDR2 is SQIVND in the germline V gene (reference sequence). The CDR3 contains 16 residues. The CDR3 nucleotides are TGTGCCAGTACCATTTCCGGGACAGTGACTAACTATGGCTACACCTTC. Translation gives CASTISGTVTNYGYTF.

The CDR3 coding sequence is TGTGCCACCAGGTGGGGCACCGGGGAGCTGTTTTTT. Amino acids: CATRWGTGELFF. This rearrangement joins TRBV3-1 (or the pseudogene TRBV3-2) to TRBJ2-2; no clear D. The CDR3 sequence is 12 residues long. V gave up 10 bases and J gave up 4 bases, with 10 bases separating them. The V gene's germline CDR1 is LGHDT and CDR2 YNNKEL (reference sequence).

The chain carries TRBV30 and TRBJ1-3, with D unresolved. Between the trimmed V and J ends, which lost 0 bases and 0 bases, there was a span of 18 bases. CDR1 and CDR2 (germline): GTSNPN, SVGIG (reference sequence). This CDR3 is built from 18 residues. The CDR3 sequence: CAWSVPRQPILSGNTIYF. CDR3 in DNA: TGTGCCTGGAGTGTACCGAGGCAGCCAATTCTCTCTGGAAACACCATATATTTT.

This chain links TRBV6-5 with TRBJ1-2; the D is unclear. This CDR3 has 13 amino acids. Looked up from germline, CDR1 is MNHEY and CDR2 is SVGAGI. Deletions cut 6 bases from V and 4 bases from J, with 12 bases between. This CDR3 reads CASSYQASYGYTF. The DNA of the CDR3 is TGTGCCAGCAGCTACCAGGCTAGCTATGGCTACACCTTC.

V and J are TRBV7-8 and TRBJ2-5, with 11 bases lining up with TRBD2. The junction had 3 bases not matched to a gene; V was cut back by 5 bases and J by 4 bases. The CDR3 is 14 amino acids. Germline CDR1 and CDR2: SGHVS and FQNEAQ. CDR3 sequence: CASSPGTSGETQYF. Here the CDR3 DNA reads TGTGCCAGCAGCCCCGGGACTAGCGGAGAGACCCAGTACTTC.

V and J are TRBV2 and TRBJ2-5, with no clear D. The CDR3 covers 16 residues. Germline V CDR1 and CDR2: SNHLY, FYNNEI. Trimming stripped 2 bases from V and 3 bases from J, with 16 bases between. The CDR3 DNA sequence: TGTGCCAGCAGTGAACCCACTACGCCCAATAAAGAGACCCAGTACTTC. Amino acids: CASSEPTTPNKETQYF. Drawing the rest from reference TRBV2 and TRBJ2-5, the complete variable domain is EPEVTQTPSHQVTQMGQEVILRCVPISNHLYFYWYRQILGQKVEFLVSFYNNEISEKSEIFDDQFSVERPDGSNFTLKIRSTKLEDSAMYFCASSEPTTPNKETQYFGPGTRLLVL.

The chain employs TRBV4-3 and TRBJ1-2; D unresolved. Germline CDR1 reads LGHNA; CDR2 reads YSLEER. The CDR3 runs to 15 residues. V was pared by 0 bases and J by 7 bases, with 15 bases between. For the CDR3, the DNA is TGCGCCAGCAGCCAAGAAACCGTCTTTCAAAGTGGCTACACCTTC. This translates into CASSQETVFQSGYTF.

V usage is TRBV5-6 and J usage is TRBJ1-2; no clear D. The CDR3 length is 13 residues. CDR1 is SGHDT, CDR2 YYEEEE, per germline. V dropped 4 bases and J dropped 2 bases, with 9 bases sitting between them. CDR3 residues: CASSARNNYGYTF. DNA of the CDR3: TGTGCCAGCAGCGCCCGTAACAACTATGGCTACACCTTC.

This clone was seen a few times. The chain couples TRBV11-2 to TRBJ2-2; TRBD1 agrees at 10 bases. Trimming took 1 base from V and 3 from J; bases not matched to a gene: 5. This CDR3 contains 17 residues. CDR1 is SGHAT, CDR2 FQNNGV, per germline. This CDR3 reads CASSLGPTGGYTGELFF. The CDR3 nucleotides read TGTGCCAGCAGCTTAGGCCCGACAGGGGGCTACACCGGGGAGCTGTTTTTT.